Shown below are 30 T cell receptor beta chains from a single sample sequenced in a study of blood T cell repertoires in COVID-19. Here immunoSEQ multiplex PCR was the method, and the copy in TCRdb shows in-frame clones only, minus some. Of approximately 140,000 clones listed, over 75% were seen once; the top ten hold roughly 8%. What was sequenced was peripheral blood. The source of these receptors is a woman in her fifties or sixties with COVID-19, enrolled during active disease.

V gene TRBV5-1 combines with J gene TRBJ1-2; 9 nucleotides line up with TRBD1. CDR1 is SGHRS and CDR2 is YFSETQ in the germline V gene. The CDR3 has 14 residues. The V gene end was trimmed by 0 bases and the J gene end by 4 bases; junction bases not matched to a gene: 1. The CDR3 sequence is CASSLGDRVYGYTF. DNA for the CDR3: TGCGCCAGCAGCTTGGGGGACAGGGTCTATGGCTACACCTTC.

V gene TRBV5-4 combines with J gene TRBJ1-2, with TRBD1 as a possible D gene (5 bases). This CDR3 region has 12 residues. CDR1 SGHNT and CDR2 YYREEE come from the germline V gene (reference sequence). V lost 1 base and J lost 7, with 8 bases in between. CDR3 coding DNA: TGTGCCAGCAGCTTGCAGGGATCTGGCTACACCTTC. Amino acid sequence: CASSLQGSGYTF.

The chain employs TRBV24-1 and TRBJ1-2; TRBD1 might be the D (5 bases). Trimming left V 6 bases short and J 0 bases short, with 16 bases between. The CDR3 is 16 residues long. Looked up from germline, CDR1 is KGHDR and CDR2 is SFDVKD. CDR3: CATSFPDRHTNYGYTF. The CDR3 nucleotides read TGTGCCACCAGTTTCCCCGACAGACATACTAACTATGGCTACACCTTC.

This clone came up many times. This chain links TRBV5-1 with TRBJ2-7; a weak D match, TRBD2 (6 bases). The CDR3 has 15 residues. Trimming took off 4 bases at V and 3 bases at J, with 17 bases between the two ends. Germline values: CDR1 SGHRS, CDR2 YFSETQ. As DNA, the CDR3 is TGCGCCAGCAGCCCGGAGGGGACCAGGAACTACGAGCAGTACTTC. Translation gives CASSPEGTRNYEQYF.

The chain carries TRBV6-1 and TRBJ2-7; D is unclear. V was trimmed by 3 bases and J by 5 bases, leaving 14 bases between them. CDR3 length: 14 residues. Germline V CDR1 and CDR2: MNHNS, SASEGT. The CDR3 protein is CASSELRQAHEQYF. CDR3 coding DNA: TGTGCCAGCAGTGAGCTCCGGCAGGCCCACGAGCAGTACTTC.

In this sample, this clone turned up once. The chain has TRBV3-1 (or the pseudogene TRBV3-2) and TRBJ1-1, with 10 bases matching TRBD1. Germline CDR1 reads LGHDT; CDR2 reads YNNKEL (reference sequence). The CDR3 has 18 residues. V trimming: 2 bases; J trimming: 0 bases; junction bases outside the gene matches: 9. CDR3 in amino acids: CASSQMGQGLFMNTEAFF. The CDR3 bases are TGTGCCAGCAGCCAAATGGGACAGGGGCTTTTTATGAACACTGAAGCTTTCTTT.

The rearrangement joins TRBV4-1 to TRBJ2-5; 8 bases align to TRBD2. CDR3 length: 16 residues. V lost 2 bases and J lost 2; bases outside the gene matches: 7. Germline assignment: CDR1 MGHRA and CDR2 YSYEKL. CDR3 sequence: CASSQLAGTQQETQYF. The CDR3, as DNA: TGCGCCAGCAGCCAATTAGCGGGGACCCAACAAGAGACCCAGTACTTC.

The rearrangement uses TRBV18 and TRBJ2-6, with D possibly being TRBD1 (6 bases). CDR1 and CDR2 (germline): KGHSH, LQKENI. This CDR3 has 16 residues. V dropped 5 bases and J dropped 4 bases, with 15 bases sitting between them. The CDR3 is CASSASGAPGANVLTF. The CDR3 nucleotides read TGTGCCAGCTCAGCGTCAGGGGCGCCCGGGGCCAACGTCCTGACTTTC.

J is TRBJ2-7 and V is TRBV5-4, with 9 bases fitting TRBD1. The germline gives CDR1 SGHNT, CDR2 YYREEE (reference sequence). The CDR3 extends over 15 amino acids. V gave up 3 bases and J gave up 6 bases; unmatched junction bases: 10. CDR3 nucleotide sequence: TGTGCCAGCAGCTACGGCCCCGGGACAGGGTTCGAGCAGTACTTC. It yields the protein CASSYGPGTGFEQYF.

V and J are TRBV7-2 and TRBJ2-3; the D gene is possibly TRBD2 (6 bases). In germline, CDR1 is SGHTA, CDR2 FQGNSA. The germline V and J ends were trimmed by 2 bases and 2 bases, with 11 bases remaining between them. CDR3 length equals 15 residues. CDR3 amino acids: CASSLWQGLTDTQYF. DNA for the CDR3: TGTGCCAGCAGCTTATGGCAGGGACTCACAGATACGCAGTATTTT.

This clone came up a few times. The chain links TRBV3-1 (or the pseudogene TRBV3-2) to TRBJ1-4; D is ambiguous. The CDR3 covers 14 residues. V was shortened by 6 bases and J by 3 bases, with 11 bases between the two germline ends. The germline V gene encodes CDR1 LGHDT and CDR2 YNNKEL (reference sequence). The CDR3 DNA reads as TGTGCCAGCAGGCCCGGCCGGGCTAATGAAAAACTGTTTTTT. Protein product: CASRPGRANEKLFF.

J is TRBJ2-3 and V is TRBV5-1, with 9 bases lining up with TRBD2. The V gene's germline CDR1 is SGHRS and CDR2 YFSETQ. The CDR3 sequence is 15 residues long. The ends lost 3 bases at V and 8 bases at J; junction bases unmatched: 10. The chain's CDR3 is CASSYVAGGRGTQYF. In DNA, the CDR3 is TGCGCCAGCAGCTATGTTGCGGGGGGGCGCGGTACGCAGTATTTT. Using reference TRBV5-1 and TRBJ2-3 for the parts outside the CDR3, the full variable domain is KAGVTQTPRYLIKTRGQQVTLSCSPISGHRSVSWYQQTPGQGLQFLFEYFSETQRNKGNFPGRFSGRQFSNSRSEMNVSTLELGDSALYLCASSYVAGGRGTQYFGPGTRLTVL.

The chain carries TRBV5-1 and TRBJ2-1; 13 bases match TRBD2. The V gene's germline CDR1 is SGHRS and CDR2 YFSETQ. V lost 4 bases, J lost 8 bases, and 9 bases stayed unmatched. The CDR3 sequence is 16 residues long. CDR3 sequence (DNA): TGCGCCAGCAGCCTTACTAGCGGGGGGGCCGGAGATGAGCAGTTCTTC. Residues: CASSLTSGGAGDEQFF.

The chain combines TRBV5-4 with TRBJ2-7, with 10 bases that match TRBD2. Germline V gives CDR1 SGHNT, CDR2 YYREEE (reference sequence). This CDR3 contains 14 residues. V gave up 1 base and J gave up 2 bases; unmatched junction bases: 0. Here the CDR3 DNA reads TGTGCCAGCAGCTTGACTAGCGGGGCCTACGAGCAGTACTTC. Its translation: CASSLTSGAYEQYF.

This chain connects TRBV7-9 to TRBJ2-1, with 8 bases fitting TRBD2. Germline V gene sequence: CDR1 SEHNR, CDR2 FQNEAQ (reference sequence). The CDR3 has 13 amino acids. V was pared by 3 bases and J by 15 bases, with 10 bases of the junction left unmatched. CDR3 coding DNA: TGTGCCAGCAGCTTGCAGACCGGGACTAGGGGGTTCTTC. The encoded protein is CASSLQTGTRGFF.

The J gene is TRBJ2-7, the V gene TRBV20-1; D ambiguous. The CDR3 totals 11 residues. V was cut by 7 bases and J by 7 bases, with 14 bases left in between. Germline V lookup: CDR1 DFQATT, CDR2 SNEGSKA (reference sequence). CDR3 sequence reads: CSDRFSWEQYF. For the CDR3, the DNA is TGCAGTGACAGATTCTCCTGGGAGCAGTACTTC.

This chain links TRBV10-2 with TRBJ2-7; 7 bases are a match to TRBD1. This CDR3 is built from 13 residues. From germline, CDR1 is WSHSY and CDR2 SAAADI. J lost 5 bases, V lost 4 bases, and 5 bases had no gene match. CDR3 region: CASSGDRVDEQYF. The CDR3 region has the DNA TGCGCCAGCAGTGGCGACAGGGTTGACGAGCAGTACTTC.

The rearrangement joins TRBV21-1 to TRBJ2-7; TRBD2 was called by the table and not checked on the DNA. TRBV21-1 is labeled a pseudogene. The CDR3 runs 15 residues. CDR3 in DNA: TGTGCCAGCAGCAACTTGTCTGGGGGGTTATACGAGCAGTACTTC. It specifies CASSNLSGGLYEQYF.

The rearrangement uses TRBV4-2 and TRBJ1-6; 7 bases fit TRBD1. J was trimmed by 5 bases and V by 2 bases; bases with no gene match: 9. The CDR3 is 17 amino acids. Germline lookup yields CDR1 LGHNA and CDR2 YNFKEQ. This CDR3 reads CASSQPRTGLDNSPLHF. In nucleotides, the CDR3 is TGTGCCAGCAGCCAACCCCGGACAGGTCTTGATAATTCACCCCTCCACTTT.

The rearrangement uses TRBV7-2 and TRBJ2-7, with TRBD1 identical over 9 bases. The CDR3 loop spans 14 amino acids. CDR1 and CDR2 from the germline V gene are SGHTA and FQGNSA. The V and J ends lost 5 bases and 5 bases, in that order; junction bases with no gene match: 7. CDR3 DNA: TGTGCCAGCAGCCCCAACAGGGGGCGGAACGAGCAGTACTTC. Its protein product is CASSPNRGRNEQYF.

V and J are TRBV20-1 and TRBJ1-1; no definite D call. Trimming removed 3 bases from V and 3 bases from J, with 11 bases in between. CDR3 size: 13 residues. Germline V gene sequence: CDR1 DFQATT, CDR2 SNEGSKA (reference sequence). In DNA, the CDR3 is TGCAGTGCTAGTACCCATCGGGACACTGAAGCTTTCTTT. It yields the protein CSASTHRDTEAFF.

This clone was seen only a few times. The V and J genes are TRBV6-1 and TRBJ2-7, with a weak D call TRBD2 (6 bases). V shed 2 bases and J shed 3 bases, with 17 bases lying between them. Germline V gene lookup returns CDR1 MNHNS and CDR2 SASEGT. The CDR3 is 16 amino acids. The CDR3 DNA follows: TGTGCCAGCAGTGAAAGAACCGGGAGCCTATTCTACGAGCAGTACTTC. It specifies CASSERTGSLFYEQYF.

The chain couples TRBV6-5 to TRBJ1-2; the match to TRBD1 covers 10 bases. Per germline, CDR1 MNHEY and CDR2 SVGAGI. This CDR3 is built from 14 residues. Losses at the gene ends were 6 bases for V and 2 bases for J; bases not matched to a gene: 3. CDR3 residues: CASSTGQGNYGYTF. The CDR3 DNA follows: TGTGCCAGCAGCACGGGACAGGGGAACTATGGCTACACCTTC.

The chain uses TRBV11-2 and TRBJ1-2, with unresolved D. The V and J ends lost 1 base and 2 bases respectively, with 8 bases between them. This CDR3 contains 14 residues. The germline V gene encodes CDR1 SGHAT and CDR2 FQNNGV. Here the CDR3 DNA reads TGTGCCAGCAGCTTAGCCCAGATAAACTATGGCTACACCTTC. It specifies CASSLAQINYGYTF. Variable domain in full (rest from reference TRBV11-2 and TRBJ1-2): EAGVAQSPRYKIIEKRQSVAFWCNPISGHATLYWYQQILGQGPKLLIQFQNNGVVDDSQLPKDRFSAERLKGVDSTLKIQPAKLEDSAVYLCASSLAQINYGYTFGSGTRLTVV.

V usage is TRBV19 and J usage is TRBJ1-1, with D unresolved. The CDR3 runs 13 residues. The V and J ends lost 5 bases and 3 bases respectively, with 10 bases between them. Per germline, CDR1 LNHDA and CDR2 SQIVND (reference sequence). DNA for the CDR3: TGTGCCAGTAGTGTAACACGTCACACTGAAGCTTTCTTT. Its translation: CASSVTRHTEAFF. Drawing the rest from reference TRBV19 and TRBJ1-1, the complete variable domain is DGGITQSPKYLFRKEGQNVTLSCEQNLNHDAMYWYRQDPGQGLRLIYYSQIVNDFQKGDIAEGYSVSREKKESFPLTVTSAQKNPTAFYLCASSVTRHTEAFFGQGTRLTVV.

The chain couples TRBV19 to TRBJ1-5; TRBD1 might be the D (6 bases). V was clipped by 5 bases and J by 4 bases, with 9 bases between them. Looked up from germline, CDR1 is LNHDA and CDR2 is SQIVND (reference sequence). CDR3 length: 13 residues. The CDR3 spells CASSLDRNQPQHF. CDR3 nucleotide sequence: TGTGCCAGTAGTTTGGACAGAAATCAGCCCCAGCATTTT.

The table lists this clone with a count of one. The chain links TRBV4-3 to TRBJ2-2, with 9 bases that match TRBD2. The trim removed 3 bases at V and 1 base at J, leaving 0 bases unmatched. In germline, CDR1 is LGHNA, CDR2 YSLEER. This CDR3 has 15 amino acids. The CDR3 sequence: CASSQTSGNTGELFF. The CDR3, as DNA: TGCGCCAGCAGCCAGACTAGCGGGAACACCGGGGAGCTGTTTTTT.

This clone was seen only a few times. The chain recombines TRBV11-2 with TRBJ1-2; D ambiguous. V shed 7 bases and J shed 8 bases, with 17 bases lying between them. CDR3 size: 13 residues. Germline CDR1 is SGHAT and CDR2 is FQNNGV. CDR3 protein: CASTLRAGNGYTF. CDR3 bases: TGTGCCAGCACCCTAAGAGCGGGGAACGGCTACACCTTC.

The chain recombines TRBV7-2 with TRBJ1-5; the D is unclear. The CDR3 contains 14 residues. Trimming stripped 4 bases from V and 8 bases from J, with 15 bases between. The germline CDR1 and CDR2 sequences are SGHTA and FQGNSA. The CDR3 DNA reads TGTGCCAGCAGCTCGGCGGTAGCTTCGGAGCCCCAGCATTTT. Its translation is CASSSAVASEPQHF.

The chain recombines TRBV6-5 with TRBJ2-1; no reliable D call. The CDR3 runs 13 residues. V was clipped by 2 bases and J by 7 bases, with 9 bases between them. Germline V lookup: CDR1 MNHEY, CDR2 SVGAGI. CDR3 amino acids: CASSYPPGNEQFF. CDR3 bases: TGTGCCAGCAGTTACCCCCCCGGGAATGAGCAGTTCTTC.